This T cell receptor (beta chain) was identified during a study of OX40 agonist ivuxolimab in advanced cancers. Study-wide points: CD4+ and CD8+ T cells in blood underwent clonal expansion by week 6 at 0.1 to 3.0 mg/kg.

Repertoires were generated with immunoSEQ multiplex PCR, while TCRdb's copy carries only in-frame clones and drops some. The sample lists under 75,000 clones, more than 85% occurring once. With respect to this clone: Its antigen is currently unknown.

CDR3 length equals 12 residues. V gave up 6 bases and J gave up 6 bases, with 13 bases separating them. From germline, CDR1 is SGHDT and CDR2 YYEEEE. The chain carries TRBV5-6 and TRBJ2-7; D call uncertain. The source was CD4+ or CD8+ T cells sorted from blood, collected in a trial of the OX40 agonist ivuxolimab. The sequence came from an adult with an advanced solid tumor such as melanoma, head and neck, liver or kidney cancer. CDR3 bases: TGTGCCAGCAACCCTCCCCGAGGCGAGCAGTACTTC. It encodes CASNPPRGEQYF.